Shown below are 13 T cell receptor beta chains from a single sample sequenced in a study of beta chain features in type 1 diabetes. The authors reverse transcribed all of the isolated RNA, so sequencing captured expressed TCRB transcripts. Method: immunoSEQ multiplex PCR; TCRdb's copy keeps in-frame clones and lacks some. The sample has more than 550,000 clones, over 13% seen once. Study-level results: Among patients with Type 1 diabetes, TCRB CDR3s were moderately but significantly shorter in every one of the four CD4+ subsets.

No antigen is known for these receptors. Input material: naive CD4+ T cells from blood. The origin of the receptors is a man between 18 and 35 years old with type 1 diabetes.

About this clone: At the DNA level, this CDR3 is encoded by other sequences in the same sample as well. The rearrangement joins TRBV30 to TRBJ2-1, with 9 bases matching TRBD2. CDR1 is GTSNPN and CDR2 is SVGIG in the germline V gene (reference sequence). This CDR3 is built from 14 residues. Trimming took 2 bases from V and 5 from J; bases not matched to a gene: 4. CDR3 amino acids: CAWSRLAGHNEQFF. For the CDR3, the DNA is TGTGCCTGGAGTCGGCTAGCGGGGCACAATGAGCAGTTCTTC.

The chain couples TRBV7-9 to TRBJ2-2; D uncertain. CDR1 and CDR2 from the germline V gene are SEHNR and FQNEAQ (reference sequence). V was trimmed by 4 bases and J by 6 bases, leaving 15 bases between them. The CDR3 has 15 amino acids. CDR3 in amino acids: CASSSRNSVAGELFF. The CDR3 DNA reads TGTGCCAGCAGCTCCAGGAACTCCGTGGCCGGGGAGCTGTTTTTT.

This chain uses TRBV7-2 with TRBJ2-3; TRBD2 agrees at 14 bases. V lost 7 bases and J lost 4; bases outside the gene matches: 10. The CDR3 is 17 residues long. The germline gives CDR1 SGHTA, CDR2 FQGNSA. In nucleotides, the CDR3 is TGTGCCAGCAAACCCCCGGGACTAGCGGGAGTGGCAGATACGCAGTATTTT. Protein product: CASKPPGLAGVADTQYF. Supplemented by reference TRBV7-2 and TRBJ2-3, the full variable domain reads GAGVSQSPSNKVTEKGKDVELRCDPISGHTALYWYRQSLGQGLEFLIYFQGNSAPDKSGLPSDRFSAERTGGSVSTLTIQRTQQEDSAVYLCASKPPGLAGVADTQYFGPGTRLTVL.

V usage is TRBV6-6 and J usage is TRBJ2-1, with unresolved D. The V gene's germline CDR1 is MNHNY and CDR2 SVGAGI (reference sequence). The CDR3 runs to 15 residues. V lost 2 bases and J lost 2, with 10 bases in between. CDR3 sequence: CASSYEDVAYNEQFF. CDR3 nucleotide sequence: TGTGCCAGCAGTTACGAGGATGTCGCCTACAATGAGCAGTTCTTC.

This clone was recorded a few times. The chain has TRBV29-1 and TRBJ1-1; no definite D call. Germline V gives CDR1 SQVTM, CDR2 ANQGSEA. The CDR3 loop spans 13 amino acids. V gave up 6 bases and J gave up 0 bases, with 11 bases separating them. The CDR3 DNA reads as TGCAGCGTACAGAGAAACATGAACACTGAAGCTTTCTTT. It yields the protein CSVQRNMNTEAFF.

This chain connects TRBV7-9 to TRBJ1-2; a weak D match, TRBD1 (5 bases). This CDR3 is built from 15 residues. The V end was cut by 2 bases, the J end by 3 bases, with 13 bases between. Germline-derived CDR1 and CDR2 are SEHNR and FQNEAQ (reference sequence). The CDR3 nucleotides are TGTGCCAGCAGCTTAAGGCAGGGAGAGGACTATGGCTACACCTTC. Amino acid sequence: CASSLRQGEDYGYTF.

The chain carries TRBV5-4 and TRBJ2-6; tentatively, D is TRBD2 (7 bases). The CDR3 runs 15 residues. Trimming left V 4 bases short and J 8 bases short, with 16 bases between. CDR1 and CDR2 from the germline V gene are SGHNT and YYREEE (reference sequence). The CDR3 loop is CASSLGGPATNVLTF. Written as DNA, the CDR3 is TGTGCCAGCAGCCTCGGGGGGCCTGCGACCAACGTCCTGACTTTC.

The chain uses TRBV29-1 and TRBJ2-7; a weak D match, TRBD2 (6 bases). Per the germline V gene, CDR1 is SQVTM and CDR2 is ANQGSEA. This CDR3 has 12 residues. The germline V and J ends were trimmed by 5 bases and 5 bases, with 13 bases remaining between them. The CDR3 here is CSVRLGLDEQYF. CDR3 in DNA: TGCAGCGTTCGGCTGGGACTGGACGAGCAGTACTTC.

The chain is built from TRBV6-1 and TRBJ2-3, with 8 bases identical to TRBD1. CDR1 is MNHNS, CDR2 SASEGT, per germline. The CDR3 runs 14 residues. Trimming cost V 6 bases and J 1 base; bases outside gene matches: 3. The CDR3 DNA sequence: TGTGCCAGCAGGCCGGGACAGGGCACAGATACGCAGTATTTT. Translated, it gives CASRPGQGTDTQYF.

This chain joins TRBV7-2 and TRBJ1-1; D unclear. This CDR3 comprises 12 residues. The germline V and J ends were trimmed by 5 bases and 4 bases, with 8 bases remaining between them. Germline CDR1 is SGHTA and CDR2 is FQGNSA. The chain's CDR3 is CASSPLATEAFF. The CDR3, as DNA: TGTGCCAGCAGCCCCTTAGCCACTGAAGCTTTCTTT.

CDR3 DNA sequence: TGTGCCAGCTCCCCCAGAGGCGCAGGGGGCGCGGAGACCCAGTACTTC. Translation gives CASSPRGAGGAETQYF. The chain recombines TRBV18 with TRBJ2-5; 8 bases are a match to TRBD1. Per the germline V gene, CDR1 is KGHSH and CDR2 is LQKENI. With 6 bases clipped from V and 5 bases from J, the junction kept 14 bases outside the gene matches. The CDR3 is 16 amino acids.

This clone was picked up a small number of times. This sequence joins TRBV10-2 and TRBJ2-5, with D maybe TRBD1 (5 bases). Trimming removed 0 bases from V and 4 bases from J, with 9 bases in between. CDR3 length equals 14 residues. Germline assignment: CDR1 WSHSY and CDR2 SAAADI. CDR3: CASSESIRGETQYF. CDR3 sequence (DNA): TGCGCCAGCAGTGAGTCGATAAGGGGAGAGACCCAGTACTTC.

This CDR3 is CAIDRGPTEAFF. The CDR3 DNA follows: TGTGCCATAGACAGGGGGCCCACTGAAGCTTTCTTT. This chain connects TRBV30 to TRBJ1-1; 10 nucleotides agree with TRBD1. CDR3 size: 12 residues. Germline lookup yields CDR1 GTSNPN and CDR2 SVGIG (reference sequence). Unmatched junction bases numbered 4, after V lost 8 bases and J lost 4 bases.